Presented here are 31 T cell receptor beta chains from one specimen sequenced in a study of regulatory T cells in long-lasting Graves disease. Building the TCR beta libraries relied on iRepertoire HTBI primers, and CDR3 regions underwent Arm-PCR. From the multiplex PCR reads, TCRdb called clonotypes with MiXCR, one entry per CDR3 protein. The sample includes a few hundred thousand distinct CDR3 sequences, 23% of them seen just once. Stated time point: persistent/refractory GD, antithyroid drugs over 5 years with positive TRAb. The TCR library was prepared using RNA isolated from PBMCs. This material consisted of peripheral blood mononuclear cells (PBMCs), taken when the disease was refractory, from a patient treated with antithyroid drugs. The receptors stem from a female donor with Graves disease.

The V and J genes are TRBV28 and TRBJ2-2; D gene unclear. Between the trimmed V and J ends, which lost 7 bases and 5 bases, there was a span of 2 bases. The CDR3 covers 10 residues. CDR1 is MDHEN, CDR2 SYDVKM, per germline. The CDR3 nucleotides are TGTGCCAGCATAACCGGGGAGCTGTTTTTT. Residues: CASITGELFF.

In this sample, this clonotype turned up a few times. The chain joins TRBV6-4 to TRBJ2-7, with 12 positions matching TRBD2. Per the germline V gene, CDR1 is MRHNA and CDR2 is SNTAGT. V shed 6 bases and J 5 bases; nucleotides not matched to a gene: 11. The CDR3 contains 16 residues. The DNA of the CDR3 is TGTGCCAGCAGACTCCTAGAGACTAGCGGGAGCCACGAGCAGTACTTC. It yields the protein CASRLLETSGSHEQYF.

The chain combines TRBV20-1 with TRBJ2-5, with D perhaps given as TRBD1 or TRBD2 (5 bases each). With 6 bases removed from V and 4 bases from J, the gap between germline ends came to 12 bases. The CDR3 contains 12 residues. Germline CDR1 is DFQATT and CDR2 is SNEGSKA (reference sequence). The CDR3 sequence: CSAKGPGETQYF. In DNA, the CDR3 is TGCAGTGCGAAGGGACCCGGAGAGACCCAGTACTTC.

V is TRBV12-3 or TRBV12-4 and J is TRBJ2-7; D is ambiguous. V was clipped by 3 bases and J by 4 bases, with 13 bases between them. CDR3 length: 14 amino acids. DNA of the CDR3: TGTGCCAGCAGTTTGGCCATAGCAACTTACGAGCAGTACTTC. This translates into CASSLAIATYEQYF.

This clonotype was detected ten times or more. This chain connects TRBV20-1 to TRBJ1-5, with 9 nucleotides matching TRBD1. This CDR3 has 19 residues. Germline assignment: CDR1 DFQATT and CDR2 SNEGSKA (reference sequence). Trimming took 3 bases from V and 0 from J; bases not matched to a gene: 15. The CDR3: CSASGLKTGGSFSNQPQHF. For the CDR3, the DNA is TGCAGTGCTAGCGGACTAAAGACAGGGGGAAGTTTTAGCAATCAGCCCCAGCATTTT.

This clonotype was recorded many times. V is TRBV2 and J is TRBJ2-5, with 7 bases fitting TRBD1. Trimming removed 6 bases from V and 3 bases from J; junction bases left unmatched: 10. The CDR3 is made up of 15 amino acids. Germline-derived CDR1 and CDR2 are SNHLY and FYNNEI. CDR3 in DNA: TGTGCCAGCAGGGCCCCAGACAGGGTGAAAGAGACCCAGTACTTC. As protein: CASRAPDRVKETQYF.

This clonotype was observed a few times. The chain employs TRBV4-2 and TRBJ1-1; D gene uncertain. Germline CDR1 LGHNA, CDR2 YNFKEQ. The CDR3 sequence is 13 residues long. V gave up 2 bases and J gave up 7 bases, with 11 bases separating them. CDR3 loop: CASSQRRESEAFF. The CDR3 region has the DNA TGTGCCAGCAGCCAACGAAGGGAGAGTGAAGCTTTCTTT.

This clonotype has ten or more counts. The rearrangement links TRBV6-1 to TRBJ2-7; TRBD1 might be the D (6 bases). CDR1 and CDR2 (germline): MNHNS, SASEGT. V lost 5 bases and J 6 bases, leaving 14 bases between the germline ends. This CDR3 spans 13 amino acids. CDR3 bases: TGTGCCAGCAGTAAACAGGGTTTCATCGAGCAGTACTTC. Translated, it gives CASSKQGFIEQYF.

This clonotype occurred many times. The chain employs TRBV6-2 or TRBV6-3 and TRBJ1-5, with a weak D call TRBD1 (5 bases). In germline, CDR1 is MNHEY, CDR2 SVGEGT. This CDR3 has 17 residues. Trimming removed 0 bases at V and 3 bases at J, with 15 bases between. DNA of the CDR3: TGTGCCAGCAGTTACTCGACGGGGCATTTGAACAATCAGCCCCAGCATTTT. This sequence encodes CASSYSTGHLNNQPQHF.

This clonotype was detected a few times. The chain links TRBV5-1 to TRBJ1-1; TRBD1 aligns across 9 bases. This CDR3 is 16 amino acids long. The V gene end was trimmed by 0 bases and the J gene end by 4 bases; junction bases not matched to a gene: 7. Per germline, CDR1 SGHRS and CDR2 YFSETQ. In nucleotides, the CDR3 is TGCGCCAGCAGCTTGGCTCCCACAGGGGGCGGCACTGAAGCTTTCTTT. This gives the protein CASSLAPTGGGTEAFF.

This clonotype was seen more than once but under ten times. The chain has TRBV6-5 and TRBJ2-5; the D gene could be TRBD1 or TRBD2 (7 bases each). This CDR3 spans 14 amino acids. CDR1 is MNHEY, CDR2 SVGAGI, per germline. Trimming took 4 bases from V and 4 from J, leaving 13 bases between them. This CDR3 is CASSWGEGAETQYF. Here the CDR3 DNA reads TGTGCCAGCAGTTGGGGGGAGGGGGCAGAGACCCAGTACTTC.

This clonotype was detected a few times. V gene TRBV10-3 combines with J gene TRBJ1-3; TRBD1 matches 11 bases. CDR1 and CDR2 (germline): ENHRY, SYGVKD. The CDR3 has 16 residues. The V gene end was trimmed by 7 bases and the J gene end by 0 bases; junction bases not matched to a gene: 5. The CDR3 DNA follows: TGTGCCATCACCAGGGACAGGGGGACCTCTGGAAACACCATATATTTT. Translation: CAITRDRGTSGNTIYF.

The table lists this clonotype with a few counts. The J gene is TRBJ2-7, the V gene TRBV19, with D possibly TRBD1 on 6 matching bases. Germline lookup yields CDR1 LNHDA and CDR2 SQIVND (reference sequence). The CDR3 spans 12 residues. Trimming removed 5 bases at V and 6 bases at J, with 11 bases between. The CDR3 DNA sequence: TGTGCCAGTAGTCTCCAGGGGCTCGAGCAGTACTTC. It codes for CASSLQGLEQYF.

The chain is built from TRBV5-1 and TRBJ2-5, with D maybe TRBD1 (6 bases). V was trimmed by 3 bases and J by 2 bases, leaving 14 bases between them. This CDR3 is 15 amino acids long. Looked up from germline, CDR1 is SGHRS and CDR2 is YFSETQ. The CDR3 nucleotides read TGCGCCAGCAGCTGGGGGACATTCTCACAAGAGACCCAGTACTTC. Translating it yields CASSWGTFSQETQYF.

This clonotype came up many times. V gene TRBV30 combines with J gene TRBJ2-7; the match to TRBD1 covers 8 bases. CDR1 and CDR2 from the germline V gene are GTSNPN and SVGIG (reference sequence). V dropped 2 bases and J dropped 2; count of bases not matched to a gene: 2. This CDR3 contains 13 residues. Here the CDR3 DNA reads TGTGCCTGGAGTCGGACAGGGCCCTACGAGCAGTACTTC. Translating it yields CAWSRTGPYEQYF.

This clonotype was found once. This may arise from a read error, as a much more abundant clone is one base away. Lacking the conserved final phenylalanine or tryptophan, this CDR3 likely reflects a read error. The chain uses TRBV28 and TRBJ2-7; D is unclear. The V end lost 1 base, the J end lost 7 bases, and 11 bases lay between the germline ends. The CDR3 consists of 13 residues. Germline loops: CDR1 MDHEN, CDR2 SYDVKM. The CDR3 DNA reads as TGTGCCAGCAGTTTATCAGAGGCCGCGGAGCAGTACTCC. This sequence encodes CASSLSEAAEQYS.

This clonotype showed up many times. The chain couples TRBV2 to TRBJ2-7, with TRBD1 matching 7 bases. The germline V gene encodes CDR1 SNHLY and CDR2 FYNNEI. The CDR3 spans 13 residues. With 9 bases clipped from V and 4 bases from J, the junction kept 9 bases outside the gene matches. The CDR3 loop reads CASGEGARYEQYF. The CDR3 region has the DNA TGTGCCAGTGGCGAGGGGGCGAGGTACGAGCAGTACTTC.

This clonotype occurred many times. The chain has TRBV12-3 or TRBV12-4 and TRBJ1-5, with TRBD1 identical over 10 bases. This CDR3 spans 17 amino acids. V lost 6 bases, J lost 4 bases, and 12 bases stayed unmatched. For the CDR3, the DNA is TGTGCCAGCAGCTCCACCGGGACAGGGGTTCATAATCAGCCCCAGCATTTT. Translating gives CASSSTGTGVHNQPQHF.

This clonotype was detected a few times. V gene TRBV6-1 combines with J gene TRBJ2-1, with TRBD2 matching over 9 bases. The CDR3 length is 16 residues. The V gene's germline CDR1 is MNHNS and CDR2 SASEGT. The V and J ends lost 6 bases and 4 bases, in that order; junction bases with no gene match: 10. Here the CDR3 DNA reads TGTGCCAGCAGATCACCCAGCGGGAGGCCTTACAATGAGCAGTTCTTC. Translating gives CASRSPSGRPYNEQFF.

This clonotype was detected a few times. J is TRBJ2-7 and V is TRBV29-1; D is undetermined. The CDR3 extends over 14 amino acids. V was pared by 1 base and J by 5 bases, with 15 bases between. Germline V gene lookup returns CDR1 SQVTM and CDR2 ANQGSEA. CDR3 amino acids: CSVEVGHPGDEQYF. The CDR3 region has the DNA TGCAGCGTTGAAGTTGGGCATCCTGGGGACGAGCAGTACTTC.

J is TRBJ2-2 and V is TRBV6-2 or TRBV6-3, with D perhaps matching TRBD2 (6 bases). This CDR3 has 15 residues. CDR1 is MNHEY, CDR2 SVGEGT, per germline. V was trimmed by 6 bases and J by 5 bases, leaving 16 bases between them. DNA of the CDR3: TGTGCCAGCAGCCCAGGACTAATTCCGACCGGGGAGCTGTTTTTT. Protein: CASSPGLIPTGELFF.

The V call is TRBV6-1, the J call TRBJ1-2; the D is unclear. This CDR3 is 16 amino acids long. V was shortened by 7 bases and J by 0 bases, with 18 bases between the two germline ends. Germline V gene lookup returns CDR1 MNHNS and CDR2 SASEGT. CDR3 in amino acids: CASTFQAEPTNYGYTF. DNA for the CDR3: TGTGCCAGCACTTTTCAGGCGGAACCAACTAACTATGGCTACACCTTC.

This clonotype was observed a few times. J is TRBJ2-2 and V is TRBV6-1, with D unresolved. Trimming pared 6 bases from V and 4 bases from J, leaving 12 bases between. The CDR3 spans 14 residues. From germline, CDR1 is MNHNS and CDR2 SASEGT. The CDR3 DNA sequence: TGTGCCAGCAGCCGATCACTTTCCACCGGGGAGCTGTTTTTT. Protein product: CASSRSLSTGELFF.

In its sample, this clonotype was seen a few times. The chain employs TRBV30 and TRBJ1-2; TRBD1 agrees at 9 bases. There are 13 residues in the CDR3. Germline loops: CDR1 GTSNPN, CDR2 SVGIG (reference sequence). The V segment lost 4 bases and the J segment 8 bases; nucleotides outside the gene matches: 8. The CDR3 region has the DNA TGTGCCTGGAACCCAACAGGGGGCCAGGGCTACACCTTC. As protein: CAWNPTGGQGYTF.

Ten or more counts support this clonotype. This chain links TRBV6-1 with TRBJ2-7; D might be TRBD2 (5 bases). CDR3 length equals 12 residues. With 0 bases removed from V and 5 bases from J, the gap between germline ends came to 5 bases. Germline V gives CDR1 MNHNS, CDR2 SASEGT. CDR3 residues: CASSEAGDEQYF. Here the CDR3 DNA reads TGTGCCAGCAGTGAAGCCGGGGACGAGCAGTACTTC.

There are a few counts of this clonotype. The J gene is TRBJ1-2, the V gene TRBV6-1, with D possibly matching TRBD1 (5 bases). The V end was cut by 6 bases, the J end by 2 bases, with 16 bases between. Germline lookup yields CDR1 MNHNS and CDR2 SASEGT. This CDR3 comprises 15 residues. CDR3 DNA: TGTGCCAGCAGGCCGACCGGGACGGCGAACTATGGCTACACCTTC. It yields the protein CASRPTGTANYGYTF.

This clonotype came up a few times. At one boundary the junction diverges from the germline segment, which might be a read error. The chain uses TRBV5-6 and TRBJ2-5; 10 nucleotides align to TRBD1. Germline CDR1 is SGHDT and CDR2 is YYEEEE. This CDR3 is 12 amino acids long. The CDR3 coding sequence is TGTGCCAGCAGCCTCGGCCCGGGACAGGGGTCATTC. Protein product: CASSLGPGQGSF.

This clonotype showed up many times. This chain connects TRBV7-2 to TRBJ2-7, with D unclear. The germline CDR1 and CDR2 sequences are SGHTA and FQGNSA. V lost 1 base, J lost 1 base, and 11 bases lay in between. There are 15 residues in the CDR3. CDR3 sequence: CASSLDPLRSYEQYF. The CDR3 region has the DNA TGTGCCAGCAGCTTAGACCCACTGCGATCCTACGAGCAGTACTTC. Together with reference TRBV7-2 and TRBJ2-7, the CDR3 gives the full variable domain: GAGVSQSPSNKVTEKGKDVELRCDPISGHTALYWYRQSLGQGLEFLIYFQGNSAPDKSGLPSDRFSAERTGGSVSTLTIQRTQQEDSAVYLCASSLDPLRSYEQYFGPGTRLTVT.

In the case of this clonotype: A much larger clone lies one base from this, so it may be a read error. The chain links TRBV28 to TRBJ1-5, with 9 nucleotides matching TRBD1. The J segment lost 0 bases and the V segment lost 8 bases, leaving 11 bases of the junction unmatched. This CDR3 spans 17 amino acids. CDR1 MDHEN and CDR2 SYDVKM come from the germline V gene. The CDR3 coding sequence is TGTGCCAGCGGCCAACAGGGGGCGCGAGGTAGCAATCAGCCCCAGCATTTT. Residues: CASGQQGARGSNQPQHF.

On this clonotype itself: A read error is possible here, since a much larger clone lies one base away. The missing conserved phenylalanine or tryptophan at the end of this CDR3 makes a read error likely. The V and J genes are TRBV7-9 and TRBJ1-1, with D tentatively TRBD1 (5 bases). This CDR3 is 11 amino acids long. Germline CDR1 and CDR2: SEHNR and FQNEAQ (reference sequence). V was shortened by 5 bases and J by 6 bases, with 7 bases between the two germline ends. The CDR3 spells CASSRQPEAFL. The CDR3 DNA reads as TGTGCCAGCAGCCGACAGCCTGAAGCTTTCCTT.

The V gene is TRBV10-3, the J gene TRBJ1-1; possibly TRBD1 for D (5 bases). V lost 1 base and J 2 bases, leaving 14 bases between the germline ends. This CDR3 is 16 amino acids long. Germline V gene lookup returns CDR1 ENHRY and CDR2 SYGVKD. The CDR3 sequence is CAISEWTQVINTEAFF. The CDR3 DNA sequence: TGTGCCATCAGTGAGTGGACACAGGTTATTAACACTGAAGCTTTCTTT.